The 24 T cell receptor beta chains listed next were all sequenced from one sample in a study of T cell repertoires in cytomegalovirus infection. Their antigens are not known. TCRdb fed the reads into MiXCR, producing one record per CDR3 protein. The sample includes a few hundred thousand distinct CDR3 sequences, 40% of them seen just once. Material: cultured PBMCs, obtained from culture after CMV antigen stimulation. The receptors here all came from a human donor in good health (CMV status not recorded). Some clones in this sample may be carry-over from other donors' samples.

The chain has TRBV4-1 and TRBJ2-7; perhaps TRBD2 as D (7 bases). V dropped 4 bases and J dropped 0 bases, with 16 bases sitting between them. Germline V lookup: CDR1 MGHRA, CDR2 YSYEKL. The CDR3 runs 16 residues. The CDR3 loop reads CASSPFGGRPSYEQYF. As DNA, the CDR3 is TGCGCCAGCAGCCCTTTCGGGGGGCGACCCTCCTACGAGCAGTACTTC.

The chain employs TRBV10-3 and TRBJ2-1; D possibly matches TRBD1 or TRBD2 (6 bases each). Germline V CDR1 and CDR2: ENHRY, SYGVKD. V lost 2 bases to trimming and J lost 13 bases, with 18 bases between them. The CDR3 is 14 residues long. CDR3 amino acids: CAISEPEQGGLQFF. For the CDR3, the DNA is TGTGCCATCAGTGAGCCGGAACAGGGAGGATTACAGTTCTTC.

CDR3: CASSLVGTKNIQYF. CDR3 nucleotides: TGTGCCAGCAGTTTAGTGGGAACCAAAAACATTCAGTACTTC. J is TRBJ2-4 and V is TRBV27; D is uncertain. Trimming removed 2 bases from V and 2 bases from J, with 7 bases in between. The length of the CDR3 is 14 residues. Per the germline V gene, CDR1 is MNHEY and CDR2 is SMNVEV (reference sequence).

This clonotype has more than one count but fewer than ten. The chain is built from TRBV10-3 and TRBJ2-1, with D perhaps TRBD2 (6 bases). Germline V lookup: CDR1 ENHRY, CDR2 SYGVKD. The CDR3 runs to 13 residues. Trimming took off 3 bases at V and 8 bases at J, with 11 bases between the two ends. The DNA for the CDR3 is TGTGCCATCAGTGAAGCGGGTTCAGATGAGCAGTTCTTC. Amino acids: CAISEAGSDEQFF.

This clonotype was counted between two and nine times. The chain uses TRBV20-1 and TRBJ1-6; no firm D call. V lost 2 bases and J 0 bases, leaving 8 bases between the germline ends. Germline V gene sequence: CDR1 DFQATT, CDR2 SNEGSKA (reference sequence). The CDR3 is made up of 15 amino acids. CDR3 in amino acids: CSARYQNSYNSPLHF. CDR3 nucleotides: TGCAGTGCTAGATACCAGAACTCCTATAATTCACCCCTCCACTTT.

The genes are TRBV7-8 and TRBJ1-6; 7 nucleotides line up with TRBD1. The CDR3 length is 15 residues. Germline CDR1 reads SGHVS; CDR2 reads FQNEAQ. J gave up 6 bases and V 1 base, and 3 bases lay outside the gene matches. The chain's CDR3 is CASSLGTGLNSPLHF. CDR3 sequence (DNA): TGTGCCAGCAGCTTAGGGACAGGCCTTAATTCACCCCTCCACTTT.

The chain joins TRBV7-9 to TRBJ1-2; possible D gene TRBD1, 6 bases. V shed 4 bases and J shed 6 bases, with 12 bases lying between them. Germline-derived CDR1 and CDR2 are SEHNR and FQNEAQ (reference sequence). The CDR3 totals 13 residues. The CDR3 region is CASSSGQSHGYTF. For the CDR3, the DNA is TGTGCCAGCAGCTCTGGACAGTCCCATGGCTACACCTTC.

The chain has TRBV6-6 and TRBJ1-5; 11 nucleotides align to TRBD1. The CDR3 runs to 15 residues. Unmatched junction bases numbered 5, after V lost 6 bases and J lost 4 bases. The V gene's germline CDR1 is MNHNY and CDR2 SVGAGI (reference sequence). The CDR3 protein is CASRRGQGGNQPQHF. The CDR3 DNA is TGTGCCAGCAGGCGGGGACAGGGGGGGAATCAGCCCCAGCATTTT.

The V and J genes are TRBV30 and TRBJ2-1, with D uncertain. This CDR3 spans 10 amino acids. The germline CDR1 and CDR2 sequences are GTSNPN and SVGIG (reference sequence). V was clipped by 5 bases and J by 10 bases, with 9 bases between them. The CDR3 loop reads CAWGQLEQFF. DNA of the CDR3: TGTGCCTGGGGCCAGTTAGAGCAGTTCTTC.

The V gene is TRBV6-5, the J gene TRBJ1-2, with 7 nucleotides matching TRBD1. With 5 bases clipped from V and 4 bases from J, the junction kept 13 bases outside the gene matches. Germline CDR1 and CDR2: MNHEY and SVGAGI. The CDR3 has 16 amino acids. CDR3 nucleotides: TGTGCCAGCAGTAGCGGACAGGACGCCGTCCTCTATGGCTACACCTTC. Translating gives CASSSGQDAVLYGYTF.

The chain uses TRBV7-9 and TRBJ1-1; 7 bases are a match to TRBD1. V lost 3 bases and J lost 5; bases outside the gene matches: 9. The CDR3 length is 15 residues. Germline V gives CDR1 SEHNR, CDR2 FQNEAQ (reference sequence). The CDR3 loop is CASSLNRGKATEAFF. The CDR3 DNA reads TGTGCCAGCAGCTTGAACAGGGGAAAGGCGACTGAAGCTTTCTTT.

The rearrangement joins TRBV29-1 to TRBJ1-1; 8 bases agree with TRBD1. The CDR3 is 15 residues long. V shed 6 bases, J shed 5 bases, and the junction held 14 bases outside the gene matches. Looked up from germline, CDR1 is SQVTM and CDR2 is ANQGSEA. The CDR3 loop is CSVDNRGMRETEAFF. The CDR3, as DNA: TGCAGCGTCGACAACAGGGGGATGCGGGAAACTGAAGCTTTCTTT.

V and J are TRBV7-8 and TRBJ1-4; 9 nucleotides align to TRBD1. Germline V gene sequence: CDR1 SGHVS, CDR2 FQNEAQ. The junction had 7 bases not matched to a gene; V was cut back by 5 bases and J by 6 bases. The CDR3 has 15 residues. The CDR3 region is CASSPYRGRDEKLFF. The CDR3 DNA reads as TGTGCCAGCAGCCCGTACAGGGGGCGGGATGAAAAACTGTTTTTT. The whole variable domain, remainder taken from reference TRBV7-8 and TRBJ1-4, is GAGVSQSPRYKVAKRGQDVALRCDPISGHVSLFWYQQALGQGPEFLTYFQNEAQLDKSGLPSDRFFAERPEGSVSTLKIQRTQQEDSAVYLCASSPYRGRDEKLFFGSGTQLSVL.

In its sample, this clonotype was seen a few times. This chain connects TRBV2 to TRBJ2-1; D gene uncertain. The CDR3 has 12 residues. The germline V gene has CDR1 SNHLY and CDR2 FYNNEI. The germline V and J ends were trimmed by 1 base and 3 bases, with 1 base remaining between them. The CDR3: CASSEDYNEQFF. For the CDR3, the DNA is TGTGCCAGCAGTGAAGACTACAATGAGCAGTTCTTC.

This clonotype has ten or more counts. The gene calls are TRBV7-2 and TRBJ1-1, with a weak D call TRBD1 (5 bases). CDR3 length: 13 residues. Germline V CDR1 and CDR2: SGHTA, FQGNSA. V lost 2 bases and J 10 bases, leaving 14 bases between the germline ends. Here the CDR3 reads CASSLKTARGAFF. For the CDR3, the DNA is TGTGCCAGCAGCTTAAAGACAGCACGGGGAGCTTTCTTT.

This CDR3 reads CASSLVGQEVYNEQFF. CDR3 DNA sequence: TGTGCCAGCAGCTTAGTGGGCCAAGAGGTCTACAATGAGCAGTTCTTC. The chain has TRBV7-2 and TRBJ2-1; D call uncertain. The ends were cut back, 1 base at V and 3 bases at J, with 13 bases in the middle. Germline V gene sequence: CDR1 SGHTA, CDR2 FQGNSA. The CDR3 totals 16 residues.

This clonotype has just one count. The genes are TRBV20-1 and TRBJ2-1; D is uncertain. The germline V gene encodes CDR1 DFQATT and CDR2 SNEGSKA (reference sequence). V was trimmed by 3 bases and J by 10 bases, leaving 19 bases between them. CDR3 length: 14 amino acids. The CDR3 sequence: CSARLAPRYGEQFF. The CDR3 DNA reads as TGCAGTGCTAGGTTGGCCCCCCGATATGGAGAGCAGTTCTTC.

This clonotype was seen ten or more times. The V call is TRBV19, the J call TRBJ2-3; 8 bases are shared with TRBD1. The CDR3 loop spans 15 amino acids. The germline gives CDR1 LNHDA, CDR2 SQIVND (reference sequence). Losses at the gene ends were 5 bases for V and 0 bases for J; bases not matched to a gene: 4. The CDR3 loop is CASSRDRRSTDTQYF. The CDR3 coding sequence is TGTGCCAGTAGTCGGGACAGGAGAAGCACAGATACGCAGTATTTT.

The gene calls are TRBV24-1 and TRBJ2-1, with 9 bases that match TRBD1. The length of the CDR3 is 15 residues. From germline, CDR1 is KGHDR and CDR2 SFDVKD. V gave up 3 bases and J gave up 3 bases; unmatched junction bases: 2. CDR3 sequence reads: CATSDEDRGYNEQFF. The CDR3 DNA reads TGTGCCACCAGTGATGAGGACAGGGGCTACAATGAGCAGTTCTTC.

This clonotype was picked up many times. This sequence joins TRBV7-2 and TRBJ2-3; TRBD2 is a possible D gene (6 bases). Trimming shortened V by 5 bases and J by 2 bases, and 20 bases separated the two germline ends. The length of the CDR3 is 17 residues. CDR1 and CDR2 (germline): SGHTA, FQGNSA. CDR3 in DNA: TGTGCCAGCAGCCCGCGGGGTTCCCAGTTTGACACAGATACGCAGTATTTT. Amino acid sequence: CASSPRGSQFDTDTQYF.

As to this clonotype: A much more abundant neighbour one base away suggests this may be a read error. This chain joins TRBV7-2 and TRBJ2-7; D gene uncertain. Trimming shortened V by 2 bases and J by 5 bases, and 4 bases separated the two germline ends. This CDR3 is 11 amino acids long. Germline V gives CDR1 SGHTA, CDR2 FQGNSA. CDR3 sequence (DNA): TGTGCCAGCAGCTTAAGGGACGAGCAGTACTTC. Protein: CASSLRDEQYF.

This chain links TRBV28 with TRBJ2-3, with TRBD1 matching over 7 bases. CDR1 is MDHEN and CDR2 is SYDVKM in the germline V gene. The CDR3 runs to 15 residues. The V and J ends lost 5 bases and 5 bases, in that order; junction bases with no gene match: 10. The CDR3 region is CASSPDRAMGDTQYF. CDR3 in DNA: TGTGCCAGCAGTCCAGACAGGGCGATGGGAGATACGCAGTATTTT.

The chain links TRBV2 to TRBJ2-7; 10 nucleotides line up with TRBD1. Germline assignment: CDR1 SNHLY and CDR2 FYNNEI. Losses at the gene ends were 6 bases for V and 1 base for J; bases not matched to a gene: 6. The CDR3 runs 15 residues. The CDR3 reads CASRNRDRGSYEQYF. In DNA form, the CDR3 reads TGTGCCAGCAGAAACCGGGACAGGGGTTCCTACGAGCAGTACTTC. Supplemented by reference TRBV2 and TRBJ2-7, the full variable domain reads EPEVTQTPSHQVTQMGQEVILRCVPISNHLYFYWYRQILGQKVEFLVSFYNNEISEKSEIFDDQFSVERPDGSNFTLKIRSTKLEDSAMYFCASRNRDRGSYEQYFGPGTRLTVT.

This clonotype turned up a few times. The J gene is TRBJ2-3, the V gene TRBV11-2, with 9 bases aligning to TRBD2. This CDR3 contains 17 residues. Germline assignment: CDR1 SGHAT and CDR2 FQNNGV. V was clipped by 5 bases and J by 6 bases; unmatched bases: 15. CDR3 residues: CASSPRGRGGDTDTQYF. The CDR3 DNA sequence: TGTGCCAGCAGCCCACGGGGGCGGGGGGGAGACACGGATACGCAGTATTTT.